The rows below give T cell receptor beta chains drawn from one sample of a study of blood T cells in healthy people across ages. TCRdb reanalysed the 5' RACE reads using MiXCR and keeps one entry per CDR3 protein. The table includes about 1.5 million distinct CDR3 sequences, about 45% detected once. The specimen was blood. Receptors originate from a woman younger than 30 in good health. Both conserved end residues are part of each CDR3. The D gene is left open where the match is weak. Clone size appears in some rows only: once, few, many, or a class for an expanded clone.

size	D	V	J	DNA	CDR3
-	TRBD2	TRBV7-9	TRBJ2-3	TGTGCCAGCAGCTATCTTGAGCGGGAGATTTCGAGTGATACGCAGTATTTT	CASSYLEREISSDTQYF
-	-	TRBV9	TRBJ2-3	TGTGCCAGCAGCACCCGGGACTGGAGCACAGATAAGCAGTATTTT	CASSTRDWSTDKQYF
many	-	TRBV7-2	TRBJ2-7	TGTGCCAGCAGACGAGGAACTGACTCCTACGAGCAGTACTTC	CASRRGTDSYEQYF
-	TRBD2	TRBV3-1	TRBJ2-4	TGTGCCAGCAGCCTAACTAGCGGGAGGTCGGTGCAGTACTTC	CASSLTSGRSVQYF
few	TRBD1	TRBV20-1	TRBJ1-2	TGCAGTGCTAGCACAGGGGTACTATATGGCTACACCTTC	CSASTGVLYGYTF
-	-	TRBV9	TRBJ2-5	TGTGCCGGCAGCGTTTCAGTCTATGAGCAGTACTTC	CAGSVSVYEQYF
few	TRBD1	TRBV28	TRBJ2-7	TGTGCCAGCAGTTTCCCAGACAGGGGGCTTCGCTACGAGCAGTACTTC	CASSFPDRGLRYEQYF
-	-	TRBV10-3	TRBJ1-2	TGTGCCATCAGTGAGTCGGCAGTACGCGATGGCTACACCTTC	CAISESAVRDGYTF
-	-	TRBV7-7	TRBJ2-3	TGTGCTAGCAGCCCTATTAACACAGATACGCAGTATTTT	CASSPINTDTQYF
-	TRBD1	TRBV6-1	TRBJ2-3	TGTGCCAGCATGAAGGGGGCTGGGATAACGACAGATACGCAGTATTTT	CASMKGAGITTDTQYF
-	-	TRBV9	TRBJ2-1	TGTGCCAGCAGCCCCCCTAGGACCGAATTGAAGTTCTTC	CASSPPRTELKFF
few	-	TRBV21-1	TRBJ2-5	TGTGCCAGCAGCACCCGACAGGGAGAAGAGACCCAGTACTTC	CASSTRQGEETQYF
few	-	TRBV7-2	TRBJ1-1	TGTGCCAGCAGCCCCGCTTACGGTGGGTACCTTGAAGCTTTCTTT	CASSPAYGGYLEAFF
-	TRBD1	TRBV28	TRBJ1-2	TGTGCCAGCATGGACAGGCGAGCCTATGGCTACACCTTC	CASMDRRAYGYTF
-	TRBD2	TRBV4-3	TRBJ2-1	TGCGCCAGCAGCCATGAGGAGACTAGCGGGAGGGTCAGGGAGCAGTTCTTC	CASSHEETSGRVREQFF
-	TRBD1	TRBV4-3	TRBJ1-2	TGCGCCAGCAGCCAATCCCACACAGGGGTTGGTGGCTACACCTTC	CASSQSHTGVGGYTF
-	TRBD1	TRBV3-1	TRBJ1-6	TGTGCCAGCAGCCAAGGTTCCGGGACAGGGGATTCACCCCTCCACTTT	CASSQGSGTGDSPLHF
-	-	TRBV7-9	TRBJ1-3	TGTGCCAGCAGTTCACGGGGCAGGAATACTGGAAACACCATATATTTT	CASSSRGRNTGNTIYF
-	-	TRBV11-2	TRBJ2-7	TGTGCCAGCAGGCCCAGGTCGTGGGACGAGCAGTACTTC	CASRPRSWDEQYF
-	-	TRBV20-1	TRBJ1-4	TGCAGTGCTAGAGACCAGGGGAATAAAGAAAAACTGTTTTTT	CSARDQGNKEKLFF
few	-	TRBV20-1	TRBJ1-2	TGCAGCGGGTCGGCCGGGGGGATCTATGGCTACACCTTC	CSGSAGGIYGYTF
few	TRBD1	TRBV2	TRBJ2-5	TGTGCCAGCAGTGTAGGGGGCTTGGGAAAGACCCAGTACTTC	CASSVGGLGKTQYF
many	-	TRBV15	TRBJ2-1	TGTGCCACCAGCAGTTTCCCGCTGAGCTCCTACAATGAGCAGTTCTTC	CATSSFPLSSYNEQFF
-	-	TRBV4-3	TRBJ2-1	TGCGCCAGCAGCCAAGATCTGGCCTGGGGTTATGAGCAGTTCTTC	CASSQDLAWGYEQFF
-	-	TRBV4-3	TRBJ1-1	TGCGCCAGCAGCCACCGACAGCGCGCGTACACTGAAGCTTTCTTT	CASSHRQRAYTEAFF
-	-	TRBV12-3/TRBV12-4	TRBJ2-7	TGTGCCAGCAGTTCGACAGCCCCCGAGCAGTACTTC	CASSSTAPEQYF
-	-	TRBV3-1	TRBJ2-4	TGTGCCAGCAGCCAACGGAGGCTAGCCAAAAACATTCAGTACTTC	CASSQRRLAKNIQYF
few	-	TRBV2	TRBJ1-6	TGTGCCAGCAGTGAGCGCATAACTTCACCCCTCCACTTT	CASSERITSPLHF
-	-	TRBV7-8	TRBJ2-1	TGTGCCAGCAGCTTAGAGGCAGGGGTGGATGAGCAGTTCTTC	CASSLEAGVDEQFF
once	-	TRBV20-1	TRBJ2-1	TGCAGTGCTAGAGACGGACTCCGAGCGGGTGAGCAGTTCTTC	CSARDGLRAGEQFF
-	-	TRBV10-2	TRBJ2-7	TGCGCCAGCAGTGTAACAGGAGCGTACGAGCAGTACTTC	CASSVTGAYEQYF
few	-	TRBV2	TRBJ2-7	TGTGCCAGCAGTGAACGAGCGCGGGAGCAGTACTTC	CASSERAREQYF
-	-	TRBV4-1	TRBJ1-2	TGCGCCAGCAGCCGATTGCTTGCGGTTGTTGTGGACTATGGCTACACCTTC	CASSRLLAVVVDYGYTF
-	-	TRBV24-1	TRBJ2-1	TGTGCCACCAGCGACAGCCAGAGCTCCTACAATGAGCAGTTCTTC	CATSDSQSSYNEQFF
-	-	TRBV21-1	TRBJ2-5	TGTGCCAGCGGCAAAGGTGTCAGTAAAGAGACCCAGTACTTC	CASGKGVSKETQYF
few	-	TRBV12-5	TRBJ1-6	TGTGCTAGTGGAGGCTCACCCCTCCACTTT	CASGGSPLHF
few	TRBD2	TRBV2	TRBJ2-1	TGTGCCAGCAGTGATAGCGGGAGATCTTACAATGAGCAGTTCTTC	CASSDSGRSYNEQFF
few	-	TRBV7-2	TRBJ2-3	TGTGCCAGCAGCCAGGACAGAGTAGCTAGCACAGATACGCAGTATTTT	CASSQDRVASTDTQYF
-	-	TRBV9	TRBJ2-2	TGTGCCAGCAGCATCGTCCCGAACACCGGGGAGCTGTTTTTT	CASSIVPNTGELFF
-	-	TRBV27	TRBJ2-3	TGTGCCAGCAGAATTGGGGCAGATACGCAGTATTTT	CASRIGADTQYF
few	-	TRBV19	TRBJ2-3	TGTGCCAGTAGTAATTTGGTCGCAGGGCGGATAGATACGCAGTATTTT	CASSNLVAGRIDTQYF
-	-	TRBV6-1	TRBJ1-5	TGTGCCAGCAGTGAACAGCGGGGCAATCAGCCCCAGCATTTT	CASSEQRGNQPQHF
-	TRBD1	TRBV7-9	TRBJ2-7	TGTGTCAGCAGCTTAAAGACAGGGGGCCTTTCCTACGAGCAGTACTTC	CVSSLKTGGLSYEQYF
few	TRBD1	TRBV20-1	TRBJ2-7	TGCAGTGCTCTCCGCCGGGACAGGGACGACGAGCAGTACTTC	CSALRRDRDDEQYF
-	-	TRBV6-2/TRBV6-3	TRBJ1-1	TGTGCCAGCAGTTACGTAGAGGGCAAAATGAACACTGAAGCTTTCTTT	CASSYVEGKMNTEAFF